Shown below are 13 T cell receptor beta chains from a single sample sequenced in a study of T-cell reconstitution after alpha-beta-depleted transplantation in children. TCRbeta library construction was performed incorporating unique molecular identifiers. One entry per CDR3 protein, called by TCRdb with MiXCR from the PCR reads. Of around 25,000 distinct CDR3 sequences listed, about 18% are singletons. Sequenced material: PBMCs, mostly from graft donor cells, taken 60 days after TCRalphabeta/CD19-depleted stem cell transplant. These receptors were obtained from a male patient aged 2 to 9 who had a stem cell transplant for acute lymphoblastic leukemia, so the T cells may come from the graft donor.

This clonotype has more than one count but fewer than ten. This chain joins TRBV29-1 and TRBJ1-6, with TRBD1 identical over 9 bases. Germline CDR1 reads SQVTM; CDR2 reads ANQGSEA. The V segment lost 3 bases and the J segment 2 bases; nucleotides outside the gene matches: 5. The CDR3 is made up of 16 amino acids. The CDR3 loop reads CSVEHRQGAYNSPLHF. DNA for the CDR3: TGCAGCGTTGAGCATCGACAGGGGGCCTATAATTCACCCCTCCACTTT. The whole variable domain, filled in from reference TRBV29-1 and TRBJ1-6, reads SAVISQKPSRDICQRGTSLTIQCQVDSQVTMMFWYRQQPGQSLTLIATANQGSEATYESGFVIDKFPISRPNLTFSTLTVSNMSPEDSSIYLCSVEHRQGAYNSPLHFGNGTRLTVT.

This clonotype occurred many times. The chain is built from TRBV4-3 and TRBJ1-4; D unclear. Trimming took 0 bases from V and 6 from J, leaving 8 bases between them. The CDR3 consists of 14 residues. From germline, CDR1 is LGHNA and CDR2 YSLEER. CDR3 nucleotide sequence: TGCGCCAGCAGCCAAGAATGGACTGATGAAAAACTGTTTTTT. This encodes CASSQEWTDEKLFF.

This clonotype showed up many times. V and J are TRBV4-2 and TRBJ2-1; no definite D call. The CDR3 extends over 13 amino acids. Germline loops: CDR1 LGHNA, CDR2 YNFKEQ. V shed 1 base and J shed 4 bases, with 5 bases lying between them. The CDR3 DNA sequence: TGTGCCAGCAGCCAAGGACTGTACAATGAGCAGTTCTTC. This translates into CASSQGLYNEQFF.

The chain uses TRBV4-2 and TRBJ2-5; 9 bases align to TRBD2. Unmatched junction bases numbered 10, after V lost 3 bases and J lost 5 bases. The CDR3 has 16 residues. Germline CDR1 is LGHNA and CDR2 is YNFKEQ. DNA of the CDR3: TGTGCCAGCAGCCAGGCGGGGGGGGATAGCATGGAGACCCAGTACTTC. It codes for CASSQAGGDSMETQYF.

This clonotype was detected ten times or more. The CDR3 here is CASSLVGAYEQYF. The CDR3 nucleotides read TGTGCCAGCAGTTTAGTGGGGGCCTACGAGCAGTACTTC. J is TRBJ2-7 and V is TRBV27, with D perhaps assigned TRBD1 or TRBD2 (5 bases each). The CDR3 has 13 residues. V dropped 2 bases and J dropped 2 bases, with 7 bases sitting between them. CDR1 and CDR2 from the germline V gene are MNHEY and SMNVEV (reference sequence).

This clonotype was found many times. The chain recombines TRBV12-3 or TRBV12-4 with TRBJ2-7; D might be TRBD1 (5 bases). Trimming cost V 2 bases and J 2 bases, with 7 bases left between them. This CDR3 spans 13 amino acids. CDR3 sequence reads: CASSLRTTYEQYF. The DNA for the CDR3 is TGTGCCAGCAGTTTACGGACAACCTACGAGCAGTACTTC.

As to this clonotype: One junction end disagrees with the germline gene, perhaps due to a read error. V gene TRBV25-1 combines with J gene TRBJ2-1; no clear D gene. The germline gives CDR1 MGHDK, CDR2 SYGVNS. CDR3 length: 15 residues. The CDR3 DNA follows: TGTGCCAGCAGTAAATACCAAAGCTCCTACAATGAGCAGTTCTTC. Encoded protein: CASSKYQSSYNEQFF.

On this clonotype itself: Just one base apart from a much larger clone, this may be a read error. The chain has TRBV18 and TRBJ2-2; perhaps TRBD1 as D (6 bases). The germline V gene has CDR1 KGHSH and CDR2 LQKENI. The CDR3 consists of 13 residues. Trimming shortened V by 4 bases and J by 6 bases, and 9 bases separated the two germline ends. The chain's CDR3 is CASSHDRSGELFF. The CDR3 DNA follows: TGTGCCAGCTCACACGACAGGTCCGGGGAGCTGTTTTTT. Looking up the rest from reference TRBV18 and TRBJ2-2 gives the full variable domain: NAGVMQNPRHLVRRRGQEARLRCSPMKGHSHVYWYRQLPEEGLKFMVYLQKENIIDESGMPKERFSAEFPKEGPSILRIQQVVRGDSAAYFCASSHDRSGELFFGEGSRLTVL.

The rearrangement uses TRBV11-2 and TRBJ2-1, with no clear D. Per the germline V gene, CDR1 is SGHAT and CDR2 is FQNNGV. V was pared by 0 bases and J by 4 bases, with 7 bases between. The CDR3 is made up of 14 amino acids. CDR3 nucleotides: TGTGCCAGCAGCTTAGATTTCAGTTACAATGAGCAGTTCTTC. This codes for CASSLDFSYNEQFF.

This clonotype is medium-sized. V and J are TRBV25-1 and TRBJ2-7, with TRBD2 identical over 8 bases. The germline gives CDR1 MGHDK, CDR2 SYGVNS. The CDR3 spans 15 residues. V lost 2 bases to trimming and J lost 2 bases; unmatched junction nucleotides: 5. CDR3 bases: TGTGCCAGCAGTGAAATGCTGGGACTAGCCTACGAGCAGTACTTC. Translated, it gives CASSEMLGLAYEQYF.

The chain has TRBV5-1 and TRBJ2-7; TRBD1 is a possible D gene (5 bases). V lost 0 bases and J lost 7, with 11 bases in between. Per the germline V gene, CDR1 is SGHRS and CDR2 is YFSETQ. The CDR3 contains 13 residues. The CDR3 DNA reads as TGCGCCAGCAGCTTGGGAGTACCAGGGGAGCAGTACTTC. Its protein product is CASSLGVPGEQYF. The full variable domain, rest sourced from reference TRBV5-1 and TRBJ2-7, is KAGVTQTPRYLIKTRGQQVTLSCSPISGHRSVSWYQQTPGQGLQFLFEYFSETQRNKGNFPGRFSGRQFSNSRSEMNVSTLELGDSALYLCASSLGVPGEQYFGPGTRLTVT.

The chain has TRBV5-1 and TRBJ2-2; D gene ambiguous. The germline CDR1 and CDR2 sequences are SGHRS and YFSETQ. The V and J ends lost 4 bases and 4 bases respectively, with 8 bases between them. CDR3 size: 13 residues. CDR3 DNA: TGCGCCAGCAGCCTGACGACCACCGGGGAGCTGTTTTTT. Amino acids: CASSLTTTGELFF.

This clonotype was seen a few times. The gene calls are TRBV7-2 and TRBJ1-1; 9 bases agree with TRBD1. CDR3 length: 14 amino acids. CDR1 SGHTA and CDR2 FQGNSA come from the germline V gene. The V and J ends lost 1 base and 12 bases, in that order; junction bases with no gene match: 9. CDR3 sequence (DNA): TGTGCCAGCAGCTTAGATCAGGGGACAGGGATGTCTTTCTTT. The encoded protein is CASSLDQGTGMSFF.